This entry describes one TCR beta chain. This CDR3 contains 15 residues. The V segment lost 5 bases and the J segment 5 bases; nucleotides outside the gene matches: 8. Germline CDR1 MNHEY, CDR2 SVGAGI. The data are from a study of control samples from healthy donors and cancer patients. Some clones are missing from TCRdb's copy, which holds only in-frame ones; the method was immunoSEQ multiplex PCR. The data contain approximately 110,000 clones, approximately 93% of them singletons. The sequencing input was blood. This TCR was sampled from a woman aged 18-29 years in good health. The V call is TRBV6-5, the J call TRBJ2-5; 10 nucleotides agree with TRBD1. CDR3 DNA: TGTGCCAGCAGTCGGGACAGGGGTTCTACGGAGACCCAGTACTTC. Translated: CASSRDRGSTETQYF.